This T cell receptor (beta chain) was sequenced for a study of shared clonotypes between healthy human individuals. With 6 bases removed from V and 2 bases from J, the gap between germline ends came to 10 bases. This CDR3 has 13 amino acids. Germline V lookup: CDR1 MNHEY, CDR2 SVGAGI. Using immunoSEQ multiplex PCR, the repertoire was profiled, and TCRdb retains in-frame clones only, with some absent. This sample yields 850,000 to 1,200,000 clones, of which about 77% are seen a single time; approximately 1.5% belongs to the top ten. This rearrangement joins TRBV6-5 to TRBJ1-2; tentatively, D is TRBD1 (6 bases). The sample taken for sequencing was memory CD4+ T cells sorted from blood. Described subset: CD45RA-negative fraction. The origin of this receptor is a man aged 18 to 30 in good health. The CDR3 nucleotides read TGTGCCAGCAGACAGGGAAAGAACTATGGCTACACCTTC. Its protein product is CASRQGKNYGYTF.